The present T cell receptor beta chain was sequenced within a study of blood T cell repertoires in COVID-19. Across the whole study: Researchers got acute and convalescent COVID-19 samples from the United States, Italy and Spain. The cDNA or gDNA used as material had been derived from T cells, B-cell-depleted T cells, or PBMCs.

The CDR3 has 15 residues. Per germline, CDR1 KGHSH and CDR2 LQKENI. V lost 2 bases to trimming and J lost 4 bases, with 12 bases between them. Original data processing: Scientists estimated how many nucleated cells there were by amplifying reference gene primers. TCRdb's table, derived via immunoSEQ multiplex PCR, lists solely in-frame clones and lacks some. V, J and clone size are those of that table, while D and trimming were read from the DNA. The sample yields approximately 90,000 clones, 86% seen once. The TCR originated in an elderly woman with acute or convalescent COVID-19. The material sequenced was peripheral blood. This rearrangement joins TRBV18 to TRBJ1-3; D is uncertain. CDR3 in amino acids: CASSPGRATGNTIYF. As DNA, the CDR3 is TGTGCCAGCTCACCAGGGAGGGCGACGGGAAACACCATATATTTT.